This TCR beta chain is from a study of blood T cell repertoires in COVID-19. Across the whole study: The United States, Italy and Spain supplied acute and convalescent COVID-19 samples.

This CDR3 has 15 residues. V trimming: 4 bases; J trimming: 5 bases; junction bases outside the gene matches: 10. The germline gives CDR1 LGHDT, CDR2 YNNKEL (reference sequence). Profiled with immunoSEQ multiplex PCR; TCRdb holds only in-frame clones, not every one. The table shows fewer than 300,000 clones, with about 89% occurring only once. The sequencing sample was made of peripheral blood. The sequence came from a woman aged 25 to 45 with COVID-19, enrolled during active disease. The chain links TRBV3-1 (or the pseudogene TRBV3-2) to TRBJ2-5; TRBD1 agrees at 7 bases. The CDR3 DNA is TGTGCCAGCAGCCCAGATACAGGGGCTCGCGAGACCCAGTACTTC. Translation gives CASSPDTGARETQYF.